A single sample gave rise to the 18 T cell receptor beta chains below, sequenced in a study of T cells after yellow fever vaccination. One entry per CDR3 protein results from TCRdb running MiXCR on the 5' RACE reads. The table has 500,000 to 650,000 distinct CDR3 sequences, 17% seen once; the top ten hold 15% to 20%. Specimen: PBMCs, collected about 5 days after the first yellow fever vaccination. These receptors all stem from a young man who received the YFV17D yellow fever vaccine.

A few counts support this clonotype. The chain recombines TRBV7-2 with TRBJ2-2, with 8 bases aligning to TRBD1. V was pared by 4 bases and J by 7 bases, with 5 bases of the junction left unmatched. CDR3 length: 14 amino acids. The germline V gene has CDR1 SGHTA and CDR2 FQGNSA. The CDR3 loop reads CASSSGGASGELFF. The CDR3 region has the DNA TGTGCCAGCAGCTCAGGGGGCGCAAGCGGGGAGCTGTTTTTT.

This clonotype was counted between two and nine times. DNA of the CDR3: TGTGCCATCATTACAGCAAATGAAAAACTGTTTTTT. Amino acid sequence: CAIITANEKLFF. The chain uses TRBV10-3 and TRBJ1-4; D call uncertain. The germline V and J ends were trimmed by 7 bases and 5 bases, with 8 bases remaining between them. Germline values: CDR1 ENHRY, CDR2 SYGVKD. This CDR3 is 12 amino acids long.

V is TRBV3-1 and J is TRBJ1-6, with 7 nucleotides matching TRBD1. J lost 8 bases, V lost 3 bases, and 4 bases had no gene match. Germline loops: CDR1 LGHDT, CDR2 YNNKEL (reference sequence). The CDR3 has 14 amino acids. In DNA, the CDR3 is TGTGCCAGCAGCCAGTTTCAGGGGGATTCACCCCTCCACTTT. Amino acids: CASSQFQGDSPLHF. The whole variable domain, filled in from reference TRBV3-1 and TRBJ1-6, reads DTAVSQTPKYLVTQMGNDKSIKCEQNLGHDTMYWYKQDSKKFLKIMFSYNNKELIINETVPNRFSPKSPDKAHLNLHINSLELGDSAVYFCASSQFQGDSPLHFGNGTRLTVT.

In its sample, this clonotype was seen a few times. The V gene is TRBV7-9, the J gene TRBJ2-7, with 9 bases lining up with TRBD1. Per the germline V gene, CDR1 is SEHNR and CDR2 is FQNEAQ (reference sequence). The length of the CDR3 is 14 residues. Losses at the gene ends were 5 bases for V and 7 bases for J; bases not matched to a gene: 9. The CDR3 spells CASSKDGTGQEQYF. The CDR3 region has the DNA TGTGCCAGCAGCAAAGATGGGACAGGGCAAGAGCAGTACTTC.

CDR3 amino acids: CASSLQGSRPQHF. As DNA, the CDR3 is TGTGCCAGCAGTTTACAGGGTAGTAGGCCCCAGCATTTT. The genes are TRBV27 and TRBJ1-5; a possible D gene is TRBD1 (5 bases). The V end lost 2 bases, the J end lost 9 bases, and 11 bases lay between the germline ends. This CDR3 has 13 residues. Germline loops: CDR1 MNHEY, CDR2 SMNVEV (reference sequence).

This clonotype was recorded at least ten times. CDR3 loop: CASSSQGGVEKLFF. The CDR3 nucleotides are TGTGCCAGCAGCTCCCAAGGGGGCGTTGAAAAACTGTTTTTT. The V call is TRBV7-2, the J call TRBJ1-4, with 7 bases matching TRBD1. This CDR3 region has 14 residues. CDR1 and CDR2 from the germline V gene are SGHTA and FQGNSA. The ends lost 4 bases at V and 7 bases at J; junction bases unmatched: 6.

The chain is built from TRBV7-8 and TRBJ2-7; 9 bases agree with TRBD2. Germline CDR1 SGHVS, CDR2 FQNEAQ. V lost 2 bases to trimming and J lost 4 bases; unmatched junction nucleotides: 9. The CDR3 is 16 residues long. As DNA, the CDR3 is TGTGCCAGCAGCTTAAATCTGGGACTAGCTGTTTACGAGCAGTACTTC. Translated, it gives CASSLNLGLAVYEQYF.

This chain uses TRBV19 with TRBJ2-3; a possible D gene is TRBD1 (5 bases). The CDR3 covers 14 residues. V gave up 9 bases and J gave up 3 bases, with 16 bases separating them. CDR1 is LNHDA and CDR2 is SQIVND in the germline V gene (reference sequence). In DNA, the CDR3 is TGTGCCAGCCAGGGTATTGGTGAGACAGATACGCAGTATTTT. Residues: CASQGIGETDTQYF.

Ten or more counts support this clonotype. The chain has TRBV12-3 or TRBV12-4 and TRBJ2-7, with a weak D call TRBD2 (5 bases). V lost 5 bases, J lost 6 bases, and 8 bases lay in between. The CDR3 is 11 residues long. The CDR3 region has the DNA TGTGCCAGCAGTCCCGAGGGCGAGCAGTACGTC. This translates into CASSPEGEQYV.

The chain links TRBV2 to TRBJ2-3; TRBD2 agrees at 7 bases. This CDR3 region has 15 residues. Germline-derived CDR1 and CDR2 are SNHLY and FYNNEI. The junction had 4 bases not matched to a gene; V was cut back by 2 bases and J by 2 bases. The CDR3 nucleotides read TGTGCCAGCAGTGAATTGAGCGGGGTCACAGATACGCAGTATTTT. Translating it yields CASSELSGVTDTQYF.

The V and J genes are TRBV20-1 and TRBJ1-4; D is perhaps TRBD1 (6 bases). V lost 3 bases and J 8 bases, leaving 22 bases between the germline ends. CDR1 and CDR2 from the germline V gene are DFQATT and SNEGSKA (reference sequence). The CDR3 is 16 amino acids. The CDR3 protein is CSASPTLGAHREKLFF. The CDR3, as DNA: TGCAGTGCTAGCCCCACCCTGGGGGCTCATCGGGAAAAACTGTTTTTT.

J is TRBJ2-3 and V is TRBV12-3 or TRBV12-4; 11 bases align to TRBD2. V dropped 1 base and J dropped 4; count of bases not matched to a gene: 4. This CDR3 has 16 amino acids. The CDR3 region is CASSLVLAGGADTQYF. The CDR3 bases are TGTGCCAGCAGTTTAGTTCTAGCGGGGGGTGCAGATACGCAGTATTTT.

CDR3 nucleotide sequence: TGTGCCAGCAGCTACCGACAGCCCCAAAACATTCAGTACTTC. Translating it yields CASSYRQPQNIQYF. V gene TRBV5-6 combines with J gene TRBJ2-4; D is possibly TRBD1 (5 bases). The V gene's germline CDR1 is SGHDT and CDR2 YYEEEE. CDR3 length: 14 amino acids. V shed 3 bases and J shed 5 bases, with 12 bases lying between them.

This clonotype has ten or more counts. The rearrangement uses TRBV7-2 and TRBJ1-1; D not certain. Germline V gene sequence: CDR1 SGHTA, CDR2 FQGNSA. Trimming stripped 2 bases from V and 6 bases from J, with 13 bases between. This CDR3 has 14 residues. The CDR3 sequence: CASSLRLLGAEAFF. The DNA of the CDR3 is TGTGCCAGCAGCTTACGACTTTTGGGCGCTGAAGCTTTCTTT.

The chain recombines TRBV4-1 with TRBJ1-2; D is uncertain. Trimming removed 0 bases at V and 3 bases at J, with 8 bases between. Germline CDR1 is MGHRA and CDR2 is YSYEKL. CDR3 length: 14 amino acids. The CDR3 coding sequence is TGCGCCAGCAGCCAAGACCCGGGTCACTATGGCTACACCTTC. Its protein product is CASSQDPGHYGYTF.

This clonotype appeared a few times. This chain links TRBV5-1 with TRBJ1-3, with 7 bases identical to TRBD1. In germline, CDR1 is SGHRS, CDR2 YFSETQ. The J segment lost 0 bases and the V segment lost 5 bases, leaving 5 bases of the junction unmatched. The CDR3 totals 15 residues. CDR3 in amino acids: CASRATGTSGNTIYF. DNA of the CDR3: TGCGCCAGCAGAGCGACAGGGACCTCTGGAAACACCATATATTTT.

This chain uses TRBV20-1 with TRBJ2-7, with TRBD1 matching 7 bases. CDR3 size: 13 residues. Germline lookup yields CDR1 DFQATT and CDR2 SNEGSKA (reference sequence). V dropped 3 bases and J dropped 3; count of bases not matched to a gene: 5. The CDR3 coding sequence is TGCAGTGCTAGCGGGGACAGCCTCTACGAGCAGTACGTC. Amino acids: CSASGDSLYEQYV.

V and J are TRBV20-1 and TRBJ1-6; 7 bases match TRBD1. Losses at the gene ends were 0 bases for V and 7 bases for J; bases not matched to a gene: 9. CDR3 size: 16 residues. Germline assignment: CDR1 DFQATT and CDR2 SNEGSKA (reference sequence). The CDR3 is CSARDGRQGSNSPLHF. The CDR3 DNA follows: TGCAGTGCTAGAGACGGAAGACAGGGATCAAATTCACCCCTCCACTTT.